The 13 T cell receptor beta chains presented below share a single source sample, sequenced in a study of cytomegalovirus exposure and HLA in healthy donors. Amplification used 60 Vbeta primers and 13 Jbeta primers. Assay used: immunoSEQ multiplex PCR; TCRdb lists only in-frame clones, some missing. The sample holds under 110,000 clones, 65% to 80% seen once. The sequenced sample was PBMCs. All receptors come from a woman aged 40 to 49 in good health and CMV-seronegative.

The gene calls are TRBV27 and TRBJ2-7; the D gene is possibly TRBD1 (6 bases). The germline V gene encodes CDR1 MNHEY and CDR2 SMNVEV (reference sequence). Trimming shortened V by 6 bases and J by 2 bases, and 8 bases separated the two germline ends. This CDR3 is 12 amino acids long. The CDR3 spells CASRDSPYEQYF. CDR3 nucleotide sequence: TGTGCCAGCAGGGACAGTCCCTACGAGCAGTACTTC.

The CDR3 region has the DNA TGTGCCAGCAGCTTAGAAGCCGGGACTAGCGAGCAGTACTTC. Translated, it gives CASSLEAGTSEQYF. The chain recombines TRBV7-8 with TRBJ2-7; 8 bases align to TRBD2. Germline CDR1 is SGHVS and CDR2 is FQNEAQ. V trimming: 1 base; J trimming: 6 bases; junction bases outside the gene matches: 5. This CDR3 has 14 amino acids.

Written as DNA, the CDR3 is TGTGCCAGCAGCCCCCTAGCGGGAGGGGAGACCCAGTACTTC. It specifies CASSPLAGGETQYF. The rearrangement joins TRBV5-4 to TRBJ2-5; 12 bases are shared with TRBD2. CDR3 length: 14 residues. In germline, CDR1 is SGHNT, CDR2 YYREEE (reference sequence). Trimming cost V 4 bases and J 5 bases; bases outside gene matches: 3.

This CDR3 reads CASRRKLQGRMLETQYF. The CDR3 DNA reads as TGTGCCAGCAGGCGCAAGCTCCAGGGAAGGATGTTAGAGACCCAGTACTTC. V is TRBV28 and J is TRBJ2-5; possible D gene TRBD1, 5 bases. CDR3 size: 17 residues. V lost 6 bases and J 4 bases, leaving 24 bases between the germline ends. The V gene's germline CDR1 is MDHEN and CDR2 SYDVKM.

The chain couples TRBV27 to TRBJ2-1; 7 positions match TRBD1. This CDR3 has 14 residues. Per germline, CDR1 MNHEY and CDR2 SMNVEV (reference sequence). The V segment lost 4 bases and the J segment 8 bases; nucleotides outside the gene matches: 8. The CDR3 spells CASSSGTTGYEQFF. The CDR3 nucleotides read TGTGCCAGCAGTTCAGGCACGACAGGGTATGAGCAGTTCTTC.

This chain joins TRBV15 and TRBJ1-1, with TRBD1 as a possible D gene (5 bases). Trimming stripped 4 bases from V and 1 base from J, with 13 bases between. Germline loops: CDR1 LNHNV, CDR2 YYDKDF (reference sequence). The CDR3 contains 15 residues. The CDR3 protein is CATSKVARGNTEAFF. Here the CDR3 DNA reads TGTGCCACCAGCAAGGTGGCAAGGGGGAACACTGAAGCTTTCTTT.

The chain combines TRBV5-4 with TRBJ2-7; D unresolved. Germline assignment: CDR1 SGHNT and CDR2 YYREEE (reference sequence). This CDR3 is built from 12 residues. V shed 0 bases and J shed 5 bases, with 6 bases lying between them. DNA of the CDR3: TGTGCCAGCAGCTTGGACGCTAACGAGCAGTACTTC. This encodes CASSLDANEQYF.

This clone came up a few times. CDR3 nucleotides: TGTGCCAGCTCAACTACATCCTACGAGCAGTACTTC. Residues: CASSTTSYEQYF. V is TRBV18 and J is TRBJ2-7; no definite D call. The CDR3 length is 12 residues. Germline V gives CDR1 KGHSH, CDR2 LQKENI. V lost 5 bases to trimming and J lost 1 base, with 6 bases between them.

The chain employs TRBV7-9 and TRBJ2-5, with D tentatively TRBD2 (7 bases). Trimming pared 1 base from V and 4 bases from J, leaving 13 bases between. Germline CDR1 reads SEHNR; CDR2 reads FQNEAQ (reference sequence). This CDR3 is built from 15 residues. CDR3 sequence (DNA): TGTGCCAGCAGCTTAGATGGGGGGGCAGGAGAGACCCAGTACTTC. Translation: CASSLDGGAGETQYF.

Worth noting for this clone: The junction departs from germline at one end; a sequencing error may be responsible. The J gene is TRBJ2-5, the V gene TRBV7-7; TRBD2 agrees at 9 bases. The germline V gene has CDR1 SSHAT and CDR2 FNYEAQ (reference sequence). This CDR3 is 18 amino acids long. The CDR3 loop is CASSLASAGGPERETQYF. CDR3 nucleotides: TGTGCTAGCAGCTTAGCGTCCGCGGGAGGGCCGGAACGAGAGACCCAGTACTTC.

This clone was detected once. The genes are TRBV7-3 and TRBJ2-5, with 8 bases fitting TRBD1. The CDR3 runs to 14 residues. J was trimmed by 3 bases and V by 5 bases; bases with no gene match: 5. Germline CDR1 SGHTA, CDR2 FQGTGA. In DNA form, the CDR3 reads TGTGCCAGCAGCCCCGTGGACAGGGAAGAGACCCAGTACTTC. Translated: CASSPVDREETQYF.

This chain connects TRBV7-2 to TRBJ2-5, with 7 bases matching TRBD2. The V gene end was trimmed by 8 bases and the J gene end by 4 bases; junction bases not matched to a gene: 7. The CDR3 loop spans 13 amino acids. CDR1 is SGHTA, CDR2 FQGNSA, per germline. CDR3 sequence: CASSLGGGETQYF. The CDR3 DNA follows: TGTGCCAGCTCCCTCGGCGGGGGAGAGACCCAGTACTTC.

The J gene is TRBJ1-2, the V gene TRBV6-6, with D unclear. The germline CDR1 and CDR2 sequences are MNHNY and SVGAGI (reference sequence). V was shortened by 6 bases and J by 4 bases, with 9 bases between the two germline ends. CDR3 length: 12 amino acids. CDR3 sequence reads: CASRELSYGYTF. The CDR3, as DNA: TGTGCCAGCAGAGAGCTTAGCTATGGCTACACCTTC.